What follows describes a single TCR beta chain. The data belong to a study of blood T cells in healthy people across ages. Alongside a J-beta primer mix, a sample-barcoded 5' primer served in a second PCR lasting roughly 7 to 11 cycles. MiXCR was run by TCRdb on the 5' RACE reads, yielding one entry per CDR3 protein. The sample shows 1.5 million or so distinct CDR3 sequences, approximately 40% of them seen only once. With V trimmed by 1 base and J by 9 bases, 5 bases remained unmatched. The CDR3 covers 13 residues. The germline V gene has CDR1 DFQATT and CDR2 SNEGSKA (reference sequence). The sample comprised blood. This sequence joins TRBV20-1 and TRBJ2-1; 8 nucleotides line up with TRBD2. The receptor's source is a woman between 18 and 29 years old in good health. The CDR3 nucleotides are TGCAGTGCTAGAGTGACTAGCGATAGTGAGCAGTTCTTC. Its protein product is CSARVTSDSEQFF.